This TCR beta chain was recovered during a study of spatial heterogeneity in lung cancer. The CDR3 has 17 residues. With V trimmed by 7 bases and J by 4 bases, 13 bases remained unmatched. The V gene's germline CDR1 is MNHNY and CDR2 SVGAGI (reference sequence). MiXCR, run by TCRdb on the 5' RACE reads, gives a single entry per CDR3 protein. The sample has 6,500 or so distinct CDR3 sequences, 9.5% to 12% seen once; the top ten hold roughly 10%. This sample's time point: sample taken at primary tumor resection. To note about this clonotype: No antigen is known for it.

Study-wide points: Higher tumor mutation counts went along with higher counts of expanded intratumoral alpha and beta TCRs.

Sample: lung tumor tissue, taken at surgery. V is TRBV6-6 and J is TRBJ2-2; 9 bases map to TRBD1. The TCR originated in a female donor with early-stage non-small cell lung cancer. The CDR3 nucleotides are TGTGCCAGCACCCCAATGGAGGGGACAGGGATCACCGGGGAGCTGTTTTTT. It encodes CASTPMEGTGITGELFF.